This entry is about one T cell receptor (beta chain). The junction had 8 bases not matched to a gene; V was cut back by 9 bases and J by 0 bases. CDR1 and CDR2 from the germline V gene are MNHNS and SASEGT. This CDR3 spans 15 amino acids. Using immunoSEQ multiplex PCR, the repertoire was profiled, and TCRdb retains in-frame clones only, with some absent. The table shows more than 35,000 clones, with over 90% occurring only once. This sample is part of a study of T cell changes during pregnancy in multiple sclerosis. The receptor was derived from a female donor with multiple sclerosis, enrolled in a pregnancy study. V gene TRBV6-1 combines with J gene TRBJ2-1; 7 bases agree with TRBD2. The sample here was CD4+ T cells from peripheral blood mononuclear cells, taken in the second trimester of pregnancy. The CDR3 here is CASRLASNSYNEQFF. CDR3 nucleotides: TGTGCCAGTAGACTAGCTTCCAACTCCTACAATGAGCAGTTCTTC.